The 31 T cell receptor beta chains reported below all come from one sample, sequenced in a study of blood T cell repertoires in COVID-19. The data were produced by immunoSEQ multiplex PCR, yet TCRdb's version contains in-frame clones alone and is incomplete. Of 130,000 to 150,000 clones listed, around 83% are singletons. The sequencing input was PBMCs or T cells enriched from blood (not recorded which). These receptor sequences come from a woman in her forties or fifties who had been exposed to COVID-19.

The chain couples TRBV12-3 or TRBV12-4 to TRBJ1-6; 7 bases are a match to TRBD1. V shed 6 bases and J 12 bases; nucleotides not matched to a gene: 5. There are 12 residues in the CDR3. CDR3 bases: TGTGCCAGCAGGCAACAGGGGTTACCCCTCCACTTT. Amino acids: CASRQQGLPLHF.

The V call is TRBV2, the J call TRBJ1-3; D gene uncertain. The CDR3 length is 17 residues. Trimming pared 7 bases from V and 0 bases from J, leaving 19 bases between. Germline values: CDR1 SNHLY, CDR2 FYNNEI. The CDR3 sequence is CASTSVLLKHSGNTIYF. The CDR3 nucleotides read TGTGCCAGCACTTCGGTACTCCTCAAGCACTCTGGAAACACCATATATTTT.

The rearrangement joins TRBV7-9 to TRBJ1-5, with D uncertain. CDR3 length: 16 amino acids. With 5 bases removed from V and 5 bases from J, the gap between germline ends came to 19 bases. The germline V gene has CDR1 SEHNR and CDR2 FQNEAQ (reference sequence). The CDR3 reads CASSPSGGRRYQPQHF. CDR3 nucleotides: TGTGCCAGCAGCCCATCGGGTGGCAGGAGGTATCAGCCCCAGCATTTT.

V and J are TRBV27 and TRBJ1-1; D remains ambiguous. Germline V gene lookup returns CDR1 MNHEY and CDR2 SMNVEV (reference sequence). Trimming removed 2 bases from V and 1 base from J, with 5 bases in between. This CDR3 has 13 residues. CDR3 sequence (DNA): TGTGCCAGCAGTTTAGGCAGGAACACTGAAGCTTTCTTT. Protein product: CASSLGRNTEAFF.

This clone has a handful of counts. J is TRBJ2-3 and V is TRBV12-3 or TRBV12-4; D gene unclear. V was shortened by 6 bases and J by 2 bases, with 3 bases between the two germline ends. The CDR3 extends over 11 amino acids. Written as DNA, the CDR3 is TGTGCCAGCAGCAACACAGATACGCAGTATTTT. This encodes CASSNTDTQYF.

The V gene is TRBV10-2, the J gene TRBJ2-2; D possibly corresponds to TRBD1 (6 bases). Trimming pared 7 bases from V and 7 bases from J, leaving 22 bases between. Germline-derived CDR1 and CDR2 are WSHSY and SAAADI. The CDR3 runs to 16 residues. Here the CDR3 DNA reads TGCGCCAGCAAGGACAGTTGGGTGTGGTCTTTCGGGGAGCTGTTTTTT. The encoded protein is CASKDSWVWSFGELFF.

The chain carries TRBV5-4 and TRBJ2-7, with 9 bases that match TRBD1. In germline, CDR1 is SGHNT, CDR2 YYREEE (reference sequence). The CDR3 contains 15 residues. The V gene end was trimmed by 4 bases and the J gene end by 3 bases; junction bases not matched to a gene: 8. The CDR3 protein is CASSGDRVGYYEQYF. The CDR3 DNA sequence: TGTGCCAGCAGCGGGGACAGGGTGGGCTACTACGAGCAGTACTTC.

The rearrangement joins TRBV5-1 to TRBJ1-6; D not certain. There are 17 residues in the CDR3. CDR1 SGHRS and CDR2 YFSETQ come from the germline V gene. V was cut by 4 bases and J by 0 bases, with 14 bases left in between. In DNA form, the CDR3 reads TGCGCCAGCAGCGGCGGTTCCGGGAGCTCCTATAATTCACCCCTCCACTTT. It encodes CASSGGSGSSYNSPLHF.

The chain carries TRBV5-1 and TRBJ2-5; D is possibly TRBD1 (5 bases). The CDR3 contains 14 residues. Trimming stripped 0 bases from V and 1 base from J, with 7 bases between. Germline lookup yields CDR1 SGHRS and CDR2 YFSETQ. This CDR3 reads CASSLGQFQETQYF. The CDR3 DNA reads as TGCGCCAGCAGCTTGGGACAGTTCCAAGAGACCCAGTACTTC. Using reference TRBV5-1 and TRBJ2-5 for the parts outside the CDR3, the full variable domain is KAGVTQTPRYLIKTRGQQVTLSCSPISGHRSVSWYQQTPGQGLQFLFEYFSETQRNKGNFPGRFSGRQFSNSRSEMNVSTLELGDSALYLCASSLGQFQETQYFGPGTRLLVL.

The V gene is TRBV7-9, the J gene TRBJ1-1; weak D call: TRBD1 (6 bases). The CDR3 totals 13 residues. Trimming pared 8 bases from V and 1 base from J, leaving 11 bases between. Germline V lookup: CDR1 SEHNR, CDR2 FQNEAQ (reference sequence). The CDR3 is CASSQQGNTEAFF. The CDR3 nucleotides are TGTGCCAGCTCCCAACAGGGGAACACTGAAGCTTTCTTT.

The CDR3 DNA follows: TGTGCCAGCAGCTTAGCCCGACAGGGAAAATACCAAGAGACCCAGTACTTC. It specifies CASSLARQGKYQETQYF. This sequence joins TRBV11-2 and TRBJ2-5, with 7 bases fitting TRBD1. The CDR3 spans 17 residues. The trim removed 1 base at V and 0 bases at J, leaving 8 bases unmatched. The germline gives CDR1 SGHAT, CDR2 FQNNGV.

The rearrangement links TRBV11-2 to TRBJ2-2; 7 positions agree with TRBD2. The V and J ends lost 3 bases and 1 base, in that order; junction bases with no gene match: 2. Germline V CDR1 and CDR2: SGHAT, FQNNGV. The CDR3 extends over 15 amino acids. The CDR3 loop is CASSFSGVNTGELFF. Written as DNA, the CDR3 is TGTGCCAGCAGCTTCAGCGGGGTGAACACCGGGGAGCTGTTTTTT.

This chain joins TRBV7-8 and TRBJ1-1; D gene unclear. Germline CDR1 reads SGHVS; CDR2 reads FQNEAQ. The CDR3 loop spans 13 amino acids. V lost 4 bases and J 2 bases, leaving 8 bases between the germline ends. CDR3: CASSSQVNTEAFF. The DNA of the CDR3 is TGTGCCAGCAGCTCTCAGGTTAACACTGAAGCTTTCTTT.

A single count supports this clone. This chain connects TRBV2 to TRBJ2-2; TRBD2 matches at 9 bases. J gave up 7 bases and V 7 bases, and 7 bases lay outside the gene matches. This CDR3 comprises 14 residues. In germline, CDR1 is SNHLY, CDR2 FYNNEI. CDR3 sequence: CASTLGLAGGELFF. The CDR3 DNA follows: TGTGCCAGCACCCTGGGACTAGCCGGCGGGGAGCTGTTTTTT.

This clone was seen a single time. This chain joins TRBV5-5 and TRBJ2-7; 8 nucleotides line up with TRBD2. CDR3 length: 15 amino acids. The ends lost 5 bases at V and 2 bases at J; junction bases unmatched: 9. Germline-derived CDR1 and CDR2 are SGHKS and YYEKEE (reference sequence). CDR3 protein: CASSGRREAAYEQYF. The CDR3, as DNA: TGTGCCAGCAGTGGTCGGCGGGAGGCCGCCTACGAGCAGTACTTC. The complete variable domain, with remaining parts taken from reference TRBV5-5 and TRBJ2-7, reads DAGVTQSPTHLIKTRGQQVTLRCSPISGHKSVSWYQQVLGQGPQFIFQYYEKEERGRGNFPDRFSARQFPNYSSELNVNALLLGDSALYLCASSGRREAAYEQYFGPGTRLTVT.

This clone came up a few times. The chain has TRBV6-4 and TRBJ2-6, with a weak D call TRBD1 (5 bases). Germline-derived CDR1 and CDR2 are MRHNA and SNTAGT. The germline V and J ends were trimmed by 3 bases and 0 bases, with 9 bases remaining between them. The CDR3 loop spans 16 amino acids. The CDR3 nucleotides are TGTGCCAGCAGTGAAGTAGGGGACTCTGGGGCCAACGTCCTGACTTTC. Encoded protein: CASSEVGDSGANVLTF.

This rearrangement joins TRBV5-1 to TRBJ2-3, with a possible D match to TRBD1 (6 bases). V shed 5 bases and J shed 4 bases, with 14 bases lying between them. The CDR3 loop spans 14 amino acids. Germline V CDR1 and CDR2: SGHRS, YFSETQ. This CDR3 is CASRWTASSDTQYF. The CDR3 nucleotides read TGCGCCAGCAGGTGGACAGCCTCCTCAGATACGCAGTATTTT.

This clone was counted between two and nine times. The rearrangement uses TRBV19 and TRBJ1-6; 10 bases map to TRBD1. This CDR3 is built from 15 residues. CDR1 and CDR2 (germline): LNHDA, SQIVND (reference sequence). The trim removed 0 bases at V and 11 bases at J, leaving 4 bases unmatched. The CDR3 sequence is CASSIEGQGLTPLHF. The CDR3 coding sequence is TGTGCCAGTAGTATAGAGGGACAGGGGTTGACACCCCTCCACTTT.

The V call is TRBV9, the J call TRBJ1-3; 8 nucleotides align to TRBD1. The CDR3 contains 16 residues. After removal of 4 bases from V and 2 bases from J, the junction contained 8 bases not matched to a gene. CDR1 and CDR2 from the germline V gene are SGDLS and YYNGEE. DNA for the CDR3: TGTGCCAGCAGCTCTTCCAGGGGGCAGCCTGGAAACACCATATATTTT. Amino acids: CASSSSRGQPGNTIYF.

The chain carries TRBV12-3 or TRBV12-4 and TRBJ2-7; TRBD2 matches at 7 bases. Trimming at V came to 6 bases and at J to 5 bases, leaving 7 bases not matched to a gene. The CDR3 has 13 amino acids. CDR3 nucleotide sequence: TGTGCCAGCAGCGGGGGGATGTGGGACGAGCAGTACTTC. Translated, it gives CASSGGMWDEQYF.

The gene calls are TRBV7-6 and TRBJ2-5; 7 nucleotides agree with TRBD2. The V segment lost 2 bases and the J segment 0 bases; nucleotides outside the gene matches: 0. The CDR3 consists of 14 residues. The germline V gene has CDR1 SGHVS and CDR2 FNYEAQ. CDR3 sequence (DNA): TGTGCCAGCAGCTTAAGCGGGGACCAAGAGACCCAGTACTTC. Its translation is CASSLSGDQETQYF. The full variable domain, with the rest looked up from reference TRBV7-6 and TRBJ2-5, is GAGVSQSPRYKVTKRGQDVALRCDPISGHVSLYWYRQALGQGPEFLTYFNYEAQQDKSGLPNDRFSAERPEGSISTLTIQRTEQRDSAMYRCASSLSGDQETQYFGPGTRLLVL.

This clone was seen once. This rearrangement joins TRBV6-5 to TRBJ1-2; D call uncertain. Per germline, CDR1 MNHEY and CDR2 SVGAGI. The V end lost 8 bases, the J end lost 4 bases, and 8 bases lay between the germline ends. The CDR3 extends over 11 amino acids. The DNA of the CDR3 is TGTGCCAGCCAGGTCGGCTATGGCTACACCTTC. As protein: CASQVGYGYTF.

The count of this clone is one. The chain uses TRBV7-8 and TRBJ2-7; weak D call: TRBD1 (6 bases). This CDR3 has 14 residues. V was cut by 5 bases and J by 2 bases, with 13 bases left in between. Germline CDR1 and CDR2: SGHVS and FQNEAQ. The CDR3 DNA is TGTGCCAGCAGCGAACAGGGTGGCCCCTACGAGCAGTACTTC. This encodes CASSEQGGPYEQYF.

The gene calls are TRBV5-1 and TRBJ1-2; TRBD1 matches 7 bases. The trim removed 3 bases at V and 7 bases at J, leaving 9 bases unmatched. The CDR3 sequence is 14 residues long. CDR1 is SGHRS, CDR2 YFSETQ, per germline. This chain's CDR3 is CASSSYSGGSGYTF. Written as DNA, the CDR3 is TGCGCCAGCAGCTCCTACTCAGGGGGATCTGGCTACACCTTC.

A remark on this clone: The conserved phenylalanine or tryptophan is not found at the CDR3 terminus, so this likely reflects a read error. J is TRBJ1-1 and V is TRBV6-1, with a tentative D call TRBD1 (6 bases). This CDR3 contains 14 residues. V dropped 3 bases and J dropped 2 bases, with 10 bases sitting between them. The V gene's germline CDR1 is MNHNS and CDR2 SASEGT. CDR3 sequence (DNA): TGTGCCAGCAGTGACCGACAGGCAAACACTGAAGCTTTCCTT. This translates into CASSDRQANTEAFL.

The chain carries TRBV10-1 and TRBJ2-7; 9 nucleotides align to TRBD2. Per the germline V gene, CDR1 is WNHNN and CDR2 is SYGVQD (reference sequence). V lost 2 bases to trimming and J lost 3 bases; unmatched junction nucleotides: 5. The CDR3 extends over 15 amino acids. CDR3 region: CASSEGVAGVYEQYF. CDR3 bases: TGCGCCAGCAGTGAGGGGGTAGCGGGGGTCTACGAGCAGTACTTC.

The V and J genes are TRBV5-4 and TRBJ1-5, with TRBD1 matching 8 bases. Germline V gene data show CDR1 as SGHNT and CDR2 as YYREEE (reference sequence). This CDR3 has 17 amino acids. After removal of 3 bases from V and 4 bases from J, the junction contained 12 bases not matched to a gene. CDR3 DNA: TGTGCCAGCAGCTCCTGGACAGGGAGGAAGGGGAATCAGCCCCAGCATTTT. Protein sequence: CASSSWTGRKGNQPQHF. Drawing the rest from reference TRBV5-4 and TRBJ1-5, the complete variable domain is ETGVTQSPTHLIKTRGQQVTLRCSSQSGHNTVSWYQQALGQGPQFIFQYYREEENGRGNFPPRFSGLQFPNYSSELNVNALELDDSALYLCASSSWTGRKGNQPQHFGDGTRLSIL.

V and J are TRBV27 and TRBJ1-5, with 8 bases aligning to TRBD1. The CDR3 length is 20 residues. CDR1 and CDR2 from the germline V gene are MNHEY and SMNVEV (reference sequence). V was clipped by 4 bases and J by 2 bases; unmatched bases: 19. The CDR3 sequence: CASSSRPTNQGALGNQPQHF. In DNA form, the CDR3 reads TGTGCCAGCAGTTCCCGACCAACTAACCAGGGGGCGCTGGGCAATCAGCCCCAGCATTTT.

The chain couples TRBV18 to TRBJ2-7, with 8 bases fitting TRBD2. Looked up from germline, CDR1 is KGHSH and CDR2 is LQKENI. Trimming took 2 bases from V and 0 from J; bases not matched to a gene: 6. This CDR3 is 16 amino acids long. DNA of the CDR3: TGTGCCAGCTCACCAGAGGCGGGAGGCAACTCCTACGAGCAGTACTTC. As protein: CASSPEAGGNSYEQYF.

The chain combines TRBV29-1 with TRBJ2-7, with 7 bases aligning to TRBD1. Germline V gives CDR1 SQVTM, CDR2 ANQGSEA. V shed 1 base and J 1 base; nucleotides not matched to a gene: 13. This CDR3 is built from 17 residues. CDR3: CSVEAPQGGEGSYEQYF. CDR3 DNA sequence: TGCAGCGTTGAAGCCCCCCAAGGGGGCGAAGGGTCCTACGAGCAGTACTTC.

In its sample, this clone was seen once. The V call is TRBV4-1, the J call TRBJ2-3; 10 nucleotides agree with TRBD2. Germline CDR1 and CDR2: MGHRA and YSYEKL. The length of the CDR3 is 17 residues. V trimming: 0 bases; J trimming: 4 bases; junction bases outside the gene matches: 7. CDR3 in DNA: TGCGCCAGCAGCCAAGATCCGAGCGGGGGGGTAGCAGATACGCAGTATTTT. Protein: CASSQDPSGGVADTQYF.